The source of this T cell receptor beta chain is a study of CD8+ T cells in alopecia areata. Germline CDR1 SQVTM, CDR2 ANQGSEA. CDR3 length: 13 residues. The V gene lost 4 bases and the J gene lost 7 bases, with 13 bases spanning the gap. A FACSAria was used to sort CD4+ and CD8+ T cells. These cells came from PBMCs. RNA extraction was followed by reverse transcription into cDNA, which acted as the sequencing template. Repertoires were generated with immunoSEQ multiplex PCR, while TCRdb's copy carries only in-frame clones and drops some. The sample lists around 120,000 clones; less than 45% were seen once.

This sequence joins TRBV29-1 and TRBJ1-4, with D unclear. Material: CD4+ T cells sorted from blood. The source is a human donor with alopecia areata. Here the CDR3 DNA reads TGCAGCGTTGTGGTCCGACCGGGTGAAAAACTGTTTTTT. Its translation is CSVVVRPGEKLFF.